What follows are 29 T cell receptor beta chains derived from one specimen sequenced in a study of shared clonotypes between healthy human individuals. Terminally differentiated effector memory CD45RA+ cells were excluded by CCR7 positive selection of CD45RO-negative cells. TCRdb keeps only in-frame clones here, not all; method: immunoSEQ multiplex PCR. The repertoire holds about 680,000 clones, 92% seen once, with 24% in the top ten. Sequenced sample: naive CD8+ T cells sorted from blood. Source of these receptors: a man in his thirties or forties in good health.

The chain recombines TRBV15 with TRBJ1-5, with D perhaps matching TRBD1 (5 bases). The CDR3 has 16 amino acids. V lost 0 bases and J 2 bases, leaving 11 bases between the germline ends. Germline V lookup: CDR1 LNHNV, CDR2 YYDKDF (reference sequence). The CDR3 sequence is CATSRDPGLGNQPQHF. Written as DNA, the CDR3 is TGTGCCACCAGCAGAGATCCAGGGTTAGGCAATCAGCCCCAGCATTTT.

This clone was seen ten or more times. The chain has TRBV11-3 and TRBJ2-2, with a possible D match to TRBD2 (6 bases). This CDR3 has 14 amino acids. V lost 6 bases to trimming and J lost 3 bases, with 11 bases between them. Germline V gene sequence: CDR1 SGHNT, CDR2 YENEEA. The CDR3 region is CASRPGGDTGELFF. The CDR3 DNA sequence: TGTGCCAGCAGGCCCGGAGGGGACACCGGGGAGCTGTTTTTT.

The chain uses TRBV7-9 and TRBJ2-5, with D unclear. CDR1 and CDR2 from the germline V gene are SEHNR and FQNEAQ (reference sequence). Trimming left V 1 base short and J 13 bases short, with 10 bases between. The CDR3 consists of 11 residues. CDR3: CASSLDYERYF. The CDR3 nucleotides read TGTGCCAGCAGCTTAGACTACGAGAGGTACTTC.

V is TRBV6-6 and J is TRBJ2-7, with D unresolved. V lost 4 bases and J 4 bases, leaving 11 bases between the germline ends. The CDR3 extends over 13 amino acids. From germline, CDR1 is MNHNY and CDR2 SVGAGI (reference sequence). The CDR3 region is CASSFKVTYEQYF. The CDR3 region has the DNA TGTGCCAGCAGTTTTAAGGTGACTTACGAGCAGTACTTC.

V gene TRBV27 combines with J gene TRBJ2-7; D might be TRBD2 (5 bases). Germline V CDR1 and CDR2: MNHEY, SMNVEV (reference sequence). This CDR3 contains 14 residues. Trimming took off 3 bases at V and 3 bases at J, with 12 bases between the two ends. The CDR3 reads CASSLGIRDYEQYF. CDR3 in DNA: TGTGCCAGCAGTTTGGGTATCCGGGACTACGAGCAGTACTTC.

This rearrangement joins TRBV2 to TRBJ1-1, with a tentative D call TRBD1 (5 bases). Looked up from germline, CDR1 is SNHLY and CDR2 is FYNNEI. CDR3 length equals 12 residues. With 4 bases removed from V and 5 bases from J, the gap between germline ends came to 8 bases. The CDR3 loop is CASSGRGTEAFF. The CDR3 bases are TGTGCCAGCAGTGGAAGGGGAACTGAAGCTTTCTTT. Together with reference TRBV2 and TRBJ1-1, the CDR3 gives the full variable domain: EPEVTQTPSHQVTQMGQEVILRCVPISNHLYFYWYRQILGQKVEFLVSFYNNEISEKSEIFDDQFSVERPDGSNFTLKIRSTKLEDSAMYFCASSGRGTEAFFGQGTRLTVV.

The CDR3 DNA is TGTGCCAGCAAGGGGGGCCAAAACACTGAAGCTTTCTTT. The encoded protein is CASKGGQNTEAFF. This chain joins TRBV27 and TRBJ1-1, with D possibly being TRBD1 (6 bases). V lost 7 bases and J lost 2, with 11 bases in between. CDR1 MNHEY and CDR2 SMNVEV come from the germline V gene (reference sequence). The CDR3 consists of 13 residues.

This rearrangement joins TRBV7-9 to TRBJ1-1, with D tentatively TRBD1 (6 bases). Germline values: CDR1 SEHNR, CDR2 FQNEAQ (reference sequence). V lost 2 bases to trimming and J lost 4 bases, with 11 bases between them. The length of the CDR3 is 14 residues. CDR3 region: CASSLLGAPTEAFF. The CDR3, as DNA: TGTGCCAGCAGCTTATTGGGGGCACCCACTGAAGCTTTCTTT.

This chain connects TRBV6-1 to TRBJ2-3; D remains ambiguous. The germline CDR1 and CDR2 sequences are MNHNS and SASEGT. V was cut by 0 bases and J by 6 bases, with 19 bases left in between. The CDR3 is 17 residues long. The CDR3 DNA reads TGTGCCAGCAGTGAAGCGCTGGTTGAACTCCGCGGTGATACGCAGTATTTT. Residues: CASSEALVELRGDTQYF.

The chain combines TRBV12-5 with TRBJ2-5; D gene uncertain. The CDR3 covers 11 residues. The germline gives CDR1 LGHNT, CDR2 FRNRAP. CDR3 in DNA: TGTGTCCTGGACGCCCAAGAGACCCAGTACTTC. Amino acids: CVLDAQETQYF. Full variable domain (rest looked up from reference TRBV12-5 and TRBJ2-5): DARVTQTPRHKVTEMGQEVTMRCQPILGHNTVFWYRQTMMQGLELLAYFRNRAPLDDSGMPKDRFSAEMPDATLATLKIQPSEPRDSAVYFCVLDAQETQYFGPGTRLLVL.

V is TRBV11-2 and J is TRBJ2-5; 8 nucleotides match TRBD1. The V gene's germline CDR1 is SGHAT and CDR2 FQNNGV. The J segment lost 1 base and the V segment lost 8 bases, leaving 3 bases of the junction unmatched. This CDR3 spans 13 amino acids. The CDR3 DNA sequence: TGTGCCAGCCGACAGGGGTCCCAAGAGACCCAGTACTTC. It translates to CASRQGSQETQYF.

The chain couples TRBV29-1 to TRBJ1-4; TRBD1 is a possible D gene (5 bases). The CDR3 totals 14 residues. Trimming shortened V by 2 bases and J by 4 bases, and 11 bases separated the two germline ends. Germline lookup yields CDR1 SQVTM and CDR2 ANQGSEA. The CDR3 nucleotides read TGCAGCGTTGAAACGGCAGGGTATAATGAAAAACTGTTTTTT. This encodes CSVETAGYNEKLFF.

The rearrangement uses TRBV7-9 and TRBJ1-3; maybe TRBD1 (6 bases). Germline V CDR1 and CDR2: SEHNR, FQNEAQ (reference sequence). This CDR3 has 17 residues. With 5 bases removed from V and 1 base from J, the gap between germline ends came to 18 bases. The CDR3 DNA reads TGTGCCAGCAGCCAGACACAGGGAATTCGTTCTGGAAACACCATATATTTT. Protein: CASSQTQGIRSGNTIYF.

This chain links TRBV28 with TRBJ2-1, with 13 positions matching TRBD2. The CDR3 is 17 amino acids. J was trimmed by 7 bases and V by 2 bases; bases with no gene match: 8. CDR1 is MDHEN, CDR2 SYDVKM, per germline. CDR3 nucleotides: TGTGCCAGCAGTTTAGACCCGGGACTAGCGGGAAAGAATGAGCAGTTCTTC. As protein: CASSLDPGLAGKNEQFF.

The genes are TRBV27 and TRBJ2-1; D is perhaps TRBD2 (5 bases). Germline CDR1 is MNHEY and CDR2 is SMNVEV (reference sequence). The CDR3 totals 14 residues. Trimming stripped 5 bases from V and 0 bases from J, with 8 bases between. CDR3 nucleotide sequence: TGTGCCAGCAGTAGAGCGGACTCCTACAATGAGCAGTTCTTC. Its protein product is CASSRADSYNEQFF.

This chain uses TRBV7-2 with TRBJ1-2, with TRBD1 matching over 10 bases. Trimming at V came to 1 base and at J to 7 bases, leaving 3 bases not matched to a gene. Germline CDR1 is SGHTA and CDR2 is FQGNSA. The CDR3 loop spans 14 amino acids. CDR3 region: CASSLGQGARGYTF. The CDR3 DNA reads TGTGCCAGCAGCTTAGGACAGGGGGCTCGTGGCTACACCTTC.

The chain recombines TRBV30 with TRBJ2-1, with unresolved D. Germline loops: CDR1 GTSNPN, CDR2 SVGIG (reference sequence). Trimming removed 1 base from V and 4 bases from J, with 8 bases in between. The CDR3 sequence is 13 residues long. The CDR3 nucleotides read TGTGCCTGGAGTGCGGACCGTTACAATGAGCAGTTCTTC. It is translated as CAWSADRYNEQFF.

The V call is TRBV14, the J call TRBJ2-1, with a possible D match to TRBD1 (7 bases). The germline V gene encodes CDR1 SGHDN and CDR2 FVKESK. V lost 1 base and J lost 6, with 13 bases in between. CDR3 length: 15 amino acids. For the CDR3, the DNA is TGTGCCAGCAGCCAAGTTCTTCAGGGGGGCAATGAGCAGTTCTTC. This encodes CASSQVLQGGNEQFF. Full variable domain (remainder filled in from reference TRBV14 and TRBJ2-1): EAGVTQFPSHSVIEKGQTVTLRCDPISGHDNLYWYRRVMGKEIKFLLHFVKESKQDESGMPNNRFLAERTGGTYSTLKVQPAELEDSGVYFCASSQVLQGGNEQFFGPGTRLTVL.

The chain couples TRBV28 to TRBJ2-1; TRBD2 matches 7 bases. V was pared by 7 bases and J by 7 bases, with 7 bases of the junction left unmatched. The CDR3 runs to 13 residues. Germline V CDR1 and CDR2: MDHEN, SYDVKM. In DNA, the CDR3 is TGTGCCAGCACACGTCAGGGAGGGAATGAGCAGTTCTTC. Residues: CASTRQGGNEQFF.

The V call is TRBV19, the J call TRBJ2-1; D might be TRBD2 (6 bases). Germline V CDR1 and CDR2: LNHDA, SQIVND (reference sequence). Deletions cut 0 bases from V and 7 bases from J, with 22 bases between. There are 18 residues in the CDR3. In DNA, the CDR3 is TGTGCCAGTAGTATAGATCTCCGACTAGGGCAAATTTGGAATGAGCAGTTCTTC. It specifies CASSIDLRLGQIWNEQFF.

V usage is TRBV7-9 and J usage is TRBJ2-7; D is unclear. Trimming left V 4 bases short and J 7 bases short, with 20 bases between. Looked up from germline, CDR1 is SEHNR and CDR2 is FQNEAQ (reference sequence). The CDR3 is 15 amino acids. The CDR3 nucleotides read TGTGCCAGCAGCTCCCTGACTGGCCCAAATGGTGAGCAGTACTTC. Translated: CASSSLTGPNGEQYF.

This rearrangement joins TRBV30 to TRBJ2-1, with TRBD2 identical over 11 bases. CDR3 length: 15 amino acids. Germline V lookup: CDR1 GTSNPN, CDR2 SVGIG (reference sequence). The ends lost 7 bases at V and 14 bases at J; junction bases unmatched: 19. CDR3 residues: CASTLRTSGSRAEFF. The CDR3 DNA reads as TGTGCCTCGACACTCCGGACTAGCGGGTCGAGGGCGGAGTTCTTC.

This CDR3 is CASIATHSTNYGYTF. DNA of the CDR3: TGCGCCAGCATCGCCACTCATTCCACTAACTATGGCTACACCTTC. The chain is built from TRBV5-1 and TRBJ1-2; D remains ambiguous. Per germline, CDR1 SGHRS and CDR2 YFSETQ. Trimming shortened V by 6 bases and J by 0 bases, and 15 bases separated the two germline ends. The CDR3 has 15 amino acids.

Only a few counts were recorded for this clone. The V and J genes are TRBV4-3 and TRBJ1-5; 7 nucleotides agree with TRBD1. The CDR3 covers 15 residues. Germline lookup yields CDR1 LGHNA and CDR2 YSLEER. V gave up 1 base and J gave up 7 bases; unmatched junction bases: 7. The CDR3 sequence is CASSQGDRVSQPQHF. The CDR3, as DNA: TGCGCCAGCAGCCAAGGGGACAGAGTGTCGCAGCCCCAGCATTTT.

The chain is built from TRBV9 and TRBJ2-3; the match to TRBD2 covers 8 bases. The CDR3 extends over 15 amino acids. J lost 0 bases, V lost 4 bases, and 4 bases had no gene match. Germline V gene lookup returns CDR1 SGDLS and CDR2 YYNGEE. The CDR3: CASSRSSGSTDTQYF. In DNA, the CDR3 is TGTGCCAGCAGCCGATCTAGCGGGAGCACAGATACGCAGTATTTT.

The chain couples TRBV27 to TRBJ2-7; perhaps TRBD1 as D (6 bases). Germline V gene sequence: CDR1 MNHEY, CDR2 SMNVEV (reference sequence). The CDR3 runs to 16 residues. V lost 8 bases and J lost 2, with 22 bases in between. The CDR3 sequence: CASDIQPVDRTYEQYF. The CDR3 bases are TGTGCCAGCGATATACAACCGGTGGACAGAACCTACGAGCAGTACTTC.

This chain uses TRBV7-6 with TRBJ2-7, with D perhaps matching TRBD1 or TRBD2 (6 bases each). V was shortened by 5 bases and J by 5 bases, with 10 bases between the two germline ends. CDR1 and CDR2 from the germline V gene are SGHVS and FNYEAQ. The CDR3 is made up of 12 amino acids. The chain's CDR3 is CASSPGGDEQYF. DNA for the CDR3: TGTGCCAGCAGCCCCGGGGGCGACGAGCAGTACTTC.

The V gene is TRBV19, the J gene TRBJ1-2; D gene ambiguous. The CDR3 covers 14 residues. Germline loops: CDR1 LNHDA, CDR2 SQIVND (reference sequence). V dropped 4 bases and J dropped 5 bases, with 14 bases sitting between them. The CDR3 DNA reads TGTGCCAGTAGTAATGAGAAAGTAATGTATGGCTACACCTTC. Protein product: CASSNEKVMYGYTF.

Concerning this clone itself: The sample contains more than one DNA sequence encoding this CDR3. CDR3 sequence reads: CASRQGYGYTF. In nucleotides, the CDR3 is TGTGCCAGCAGGCAGGGCTATGGCTACACCTTC. This chain joins TRBV6-1 and TRBJ1-2; the D gene is possibly TRBD1 (5 bases). CDR3 length: 11 amino acids. V was cut by 6 bases and J by 4 bases, with 6 bases left in between. The germline V gene encodes CDR1 MNHNS and CDR2 SASEGT.